This TCR beta chain was sequenced for a study of spatial heterogeneity in lung cancer. Whole-study context: Fewer alpha-chain than beta-chain sequences were consistently detected.

The sample holds many counts of this clonotype. Trimming at V came to 6 bases and at J to 3 bases, leaving 2 bases not matched to a gene. This CDR3 contains 13 residues. Germline CDR1 and CDR2: LGHDT and YNNKEL (reference sequence). Documented time point: sample taken at primary tumor resection. Unique molecular identifiers, one per molecule, were present on every TCR cDNA molecule. TCRdb reprocessed the 5' RACE reads with MiXCR, giving one entry per CDR3 protein. This table holds roughly 38,000 distinct CDR3 sequences, 3% to 3.5% found once. The chain joins TRBV3-1 to TRBJ1-3, with TRBD1 identical over 7 bases. The specimen comprised normal lung tissue next to the tumor, sampled at surgery. The sequence was obtained from a male donor with early-stage non-small cell lung cancer. CDR3: CASRYRGGNTIYF. The CDR3 region has the DNA TGTGCCAGCAGATACAGGGGTGGAAACACCATATATTTT. Variable domain in full (rest from reference TRBV3-1 and TRBJ1-3): DTAVSQTPKYLVTQMGNDKSIKCEQNLGHDTMYWYKQDSKKFLKIMFSYNNKELIINETVPNRFSPKSPDKAHLNLHINSLELGDSAVYFCASRYRGGNTIYFGEGSWLTVV.